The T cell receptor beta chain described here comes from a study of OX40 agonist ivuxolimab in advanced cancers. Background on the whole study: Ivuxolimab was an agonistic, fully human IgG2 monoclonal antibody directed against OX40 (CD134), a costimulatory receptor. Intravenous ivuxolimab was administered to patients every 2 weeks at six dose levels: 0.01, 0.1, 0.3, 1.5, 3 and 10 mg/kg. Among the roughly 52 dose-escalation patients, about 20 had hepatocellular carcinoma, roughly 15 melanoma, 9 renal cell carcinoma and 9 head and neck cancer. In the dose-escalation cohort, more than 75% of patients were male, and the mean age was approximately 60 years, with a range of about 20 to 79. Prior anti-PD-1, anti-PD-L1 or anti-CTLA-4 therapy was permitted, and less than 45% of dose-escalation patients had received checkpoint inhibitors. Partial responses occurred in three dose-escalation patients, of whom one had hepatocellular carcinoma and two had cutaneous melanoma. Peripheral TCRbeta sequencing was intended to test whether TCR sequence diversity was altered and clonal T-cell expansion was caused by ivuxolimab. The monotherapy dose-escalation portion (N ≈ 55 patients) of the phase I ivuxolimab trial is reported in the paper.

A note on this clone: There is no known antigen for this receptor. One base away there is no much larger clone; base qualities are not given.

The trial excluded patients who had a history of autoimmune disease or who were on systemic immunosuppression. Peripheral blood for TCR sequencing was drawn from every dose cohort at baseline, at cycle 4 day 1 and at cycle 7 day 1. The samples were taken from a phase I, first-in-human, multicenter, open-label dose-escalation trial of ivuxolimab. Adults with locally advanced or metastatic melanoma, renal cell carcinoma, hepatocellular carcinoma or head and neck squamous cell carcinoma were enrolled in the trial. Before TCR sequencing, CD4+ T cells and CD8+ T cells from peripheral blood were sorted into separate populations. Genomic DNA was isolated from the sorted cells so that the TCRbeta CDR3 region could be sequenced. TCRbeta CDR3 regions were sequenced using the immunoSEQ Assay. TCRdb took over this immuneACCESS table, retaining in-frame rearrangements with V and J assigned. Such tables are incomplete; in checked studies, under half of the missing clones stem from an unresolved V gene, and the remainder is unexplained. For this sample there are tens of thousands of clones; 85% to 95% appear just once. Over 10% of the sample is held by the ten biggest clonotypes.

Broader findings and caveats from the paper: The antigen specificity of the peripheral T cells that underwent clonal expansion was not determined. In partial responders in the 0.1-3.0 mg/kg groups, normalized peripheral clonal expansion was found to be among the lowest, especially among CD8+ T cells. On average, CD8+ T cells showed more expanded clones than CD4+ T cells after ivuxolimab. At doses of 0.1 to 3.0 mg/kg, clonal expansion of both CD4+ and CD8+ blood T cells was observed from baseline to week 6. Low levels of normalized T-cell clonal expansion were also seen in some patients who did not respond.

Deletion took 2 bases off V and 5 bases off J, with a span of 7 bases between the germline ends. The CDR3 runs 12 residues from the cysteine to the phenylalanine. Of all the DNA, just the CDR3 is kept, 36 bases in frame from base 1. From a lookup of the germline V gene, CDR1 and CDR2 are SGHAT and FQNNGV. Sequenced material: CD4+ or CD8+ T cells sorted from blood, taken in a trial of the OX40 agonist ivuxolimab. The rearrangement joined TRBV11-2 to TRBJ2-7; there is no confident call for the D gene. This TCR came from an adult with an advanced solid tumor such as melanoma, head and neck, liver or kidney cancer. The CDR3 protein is CASSLTVDEQYF. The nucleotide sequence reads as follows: TGTGCCAGCAGCTTAACCGTAGACGAGCAGTACTTC.